The 4 T cell receptor beta chains below come from one sample, sequenced in a study of cytomegalovirus exposure and HLA in healthy donors. With 60 Vbeta and 13 Jbeta primers, the PCR was carried out. TCRdb keeps only in-frame clones here, not all; method: immunoSEQ multiplex PCR. Of some 130,000 clones listed, approximately 85% were seen once; the top ten hold roughly 12%. The specimen was PBMCs. These receptor sequences come from a male donor in good health and CMV-seropositive.

The chain combines TRBV29-1 with TRBJ1-1, with D unresolved. V was clipped by 3 bases and J by 9 bases, with 11 bases between them. This CDR3 region has 11 residues. Germline-derived CDR1 and CDR2 are SQVTM and ANQGSEA. CDR3 region: CSVERSGKAFF. DNA of the CDR3: TGCAGCGTTGAGAGGTCCGGGAAAGCTTTCTTT.

The rearrangement joins TRBV28 to TRBJ2-2, with 7 bases aligning to TRBD2. The junction had 5 bases not matched to a gene; V was cut back by 6 bases and J by 1 base. This CDR3 is 15 amino acids long. Germline CDR1 MDHEN, CDR2 SYDVKM. The CDR3 bases are TGTGCCAGCAGCTTAGGGACTATGAACACCGGGGAGCTGTTTTTT. Translated: CASSLGTMNTGELFF. The full variable domain, rest sourced from reference TRBV28 and TRBJ2-2, is DVKVTQSSRYLVKRTGEKVFLECVQDMDHENMFWYRQDPGLGLRLIYFSYDVKMKEKGDIPEGYSVSREKKERFSLILESASTNQTSMYLCASSLGTMNTGELFFGEGSRLTVL.

The V gene is TRBV28, the J gene TRBJ2-5, with TRBD1 matching 9 bases. V was pared by 6 bases and J by 2 bases, with 4 bases of the junction left unmatched. The CDR3 totals 14 residues. From germline, CDR1 is MDHEN and CDR2 SYDVKM. DNA for the CDR3: TGTGCCAGCAGGTGGGACAGGGTACAAGAGACCCAGTACTTC. Encoded protein: CASRWDRVQETQYF.

The V and J genes are TRBV4-3 and TRBJ1-4; possible D gene TRBD1, 6 bases. V was shortened by 3 bases and J by 2 bases, with 16 bases between the two germline ends. CDR3 length: 17 amino acids. CDR1 is LGHNA and CDR2 is YSLEER in the germline V gene. The CDR3 here is CASSQTIQGRTNEKLFF. Here the CDR3 DNA reads TGCGCCAGCAGCCAGACCATACAGGGAAGGACTAATGAAAAACTGTTTTTT.